The rows below give T cell receptor beta chains drawn from one sample of a study of early stage breast cancer tumors. Clones were read by immunoSEQ multiplex PCR, and TCRdb kept only the in-frame ones, dropping some. The table records around 28,000 clones, roughly 80% of them present only once. The sequenced sample consisted of breast tumor tissue. Receptors originate from a person in their thirties with breast cancer. The CDR3 runs from the conserved cysteine through the conserved F or W. Fields, in order: clone size, J gene, D gene, V gene, CDR3 protein, CDR3 DNA. A D gene is named only where the DNA matches it firmly. Size values are once, few and many counts, or a class for expanded clones, and some rows have none.

-	TRBJ2-2	-	TRBV19	CASSPGLYTGELFF	TGTGCCAGTTCCCCGGGACTCTACACCGGGGAGCTGTTTTTT
-	TRBJ2-2	TRBD2	TRBV5-1	CASSSIHQLAEDTGELFF	TGCGCCAGCAGCTCGATTCACCAACTAGCGGAAGACACCGGGGAGCTGTTTTTT
-	TRBJ2-3	TRBD2	TRBV7-2	CASSLGAGGTDTQYF	TGTGCCAGCAGCTTAGGGGCGGGAGGAACAGATACGCAGTATTTT
few	TRBJ2-7	-	TRBV7-2	CASGLRGQGGYEQYF	TGTGCCAGCGGCTTACGGGGGCAGGGTGGCTACGAGCAGTACTTC
once	TRBJ1-1	-	TRBV18	CASSPPGGANTEAFF	TGTGCCAGCTCCCCGCCGGGGGGGGCGAACACTGAAGCTTTCTTT
few	TRBJ2-1	TRBD2	TRBV7-2	CASSLTSGPNNEQFF	TGTGCCAGCAGCTTGACTAGCGGGCCGAACAATGAGCAGTTCTTC
-	TRBJ2-2	-	TRBV7-6	CASSSLGRVNTGELFF	TGTGCCAGCAGCTCCCTGGGACGGGTTAACACCGGGGAGCTGTTTTTT
-	TRBJ2-2	-	TRBV5-1	CASSLYGRLTGELFF	TGCGCCAGCAGCTTATACGGACGGCTCACCGGGGAGCTGTTTTTT
-	TRBJ1-1	-	TRBV6-6	CASNLRFKHTEAFF	TGTGCCAGCAACCTACGCTTTAAACACACTGAAGCTTTCTTT
-	TRBJ2-3	-	TRBV6-5	CASSYSFGQPDTQYF	TGTGCCAGCAGTTACAGCTTTGGGCAACCAGATACGCAGTATTTT
-	TRBJ2-1	TRBD2	TRBV7-9	CASSLAGLAAWKNNEQFF	TGTGCCAGCAGCTTAGCAGGTCTAGCGGCCTGGAAAAACAATGAGCAGTTCTTC
-	TRBJ1-6	-	TRBV4-1	CASSLESSHNSPLHF	TGCGCCAGCAGCCTCGAGAGCAGTCATAATTCACCCCTCCACTTT
-	TRBJ1-1	-	TRBV5-1	CASSLGEVYTEAFF	TGCGCCAGCAGCTTGGGAGAGGTGTACACTGAAGCTTTCTTT
-	TRBJ2-5	-	TRBV7-2	CASSYSSQETQYF	TGTGCCAGCAGCTATAGCAGCCAAGAGACCCAGTACTTC
-	TRBJ2-3	TRBD2	TRBV7-2	CASSLNSGRRDTQYF	TGTGCCAGCAGCTTGAATAGCGGGAGAAGGGATACGCAGTATTTT
-	TRBJ2-1	TRBD2	TRBV11-2	CASSPPAGGGHNEQFF	TGTGCCAGCAGCCCTCCAGCGGGGGGGGGCCACAATGAGCAGTTCTTC
-	TRBJ2-1	-	TRBV6-6	CATGLGQLNEQFF	TGTGCCACGGGGTTGGGCCAGCTAAATGAGCAGTTCTTC
-	TRBJ2-5	TRBD1	TRBV5-4	CASSRQGATETQYF	TGTGCCAGCAGTCGACAGGGGGCAACAGAGACCCAGTACTTC
-	TRBJ2-1	-	TRBV5-4	CASSLHRSLLYNEQFF	TGTGCCAGCAGCTTACATCGGTCGTTACTCTACAATGAGCAGTTCTTC
-	TRBJ2-1	TRBD2	TRBV5-1	CASSSPPLPGLFVYEQFF	TGCGCCAGCAGCTCGCCGCCCTTACCGGGACTATTTGTGTATGAGCAGTTCTTC
-	TRBJ1-2	-	TRBV19	CASTSETGVPFYGYTF	TGTGCCAGTACCAGCGAGACGGGGGTCCCGTTCTATGGCTACACCTTC
-	TRBJ2-7	TRBD1	TRBV9	CASSAGDGTGTGRYEQYF	TGTGCCAGCAGCGCGGGGGACGGAACCGGGACAGGGCGGTACGAGCAGTACTTC
-	TRBJ2-7	-	TRBV7-8	CASSLDSWEQYF	TGTGCCAGCAGCTTAGATTCGTGGGAGCAGTACTTC
once	TRBJ2-7	TRBD2	TRBV18	CASSPGTSGSLEYF	TGTGCCAGCTCACCAGGGACTAGCGGGAGCCTGGAGTACTTC
-	TRBJ1-1	TRBD1	TRBV5-4	CASSLAGQGNTEAFF	TGTGCCAGCAGCTTGGCGGGACAGGGGAACACTGAAGCTTTCTTT
-	TRBJ2-7	-	TRBV10-1	CASSESMGQAYEQYF	TGCGCCAGCAGTGAGTCGATGGGACAAGCCTACGAGCAGTACTTC
-	TRBJ2-5	TRBD2	TRBV7-2	CASSWGGLETQYF	TGTGCCAGCAGCTGGGGGGGTCTCGAGACCCAGTACTTC
-	TRBJ1-5	TRBD1	TRBV2	CASRIQGASNQPQHF	TGTGCCAGCAGGATACAGGGGGCAAGCAATCAGCCCCAGCATTTT
-	TRBJ1-6	-	TRBV9	CASSVGASPLHF	TGTGCCAGCAGCGTAGGGGCTTCACCCCTCCACTTT
-	TRBJ1-5	-	TRBV28	CASSFDRGRRNQPQHF	TGTGCCAGCAGTTTTGATAGGGGACGTAGGAATCAGCCCCAGCATTTT
few	TRBJ2-7	-	TRBV27	CASSHPPYEQYF	TGTGCCAGCAGTCACCCTCCTTACGAGCAGTACTTC
-	TRBJ2-1	TRBD2	TRBV30	CAWNSFGGAGGYNEQFF	TGTGCCTGGAACTCATTCGGCGGAGCGGGAGGGTACAATGAGCAGTTCTTC
-	TRBJ1-2	-	TRBV7-2	CASSLALGAGNYGYTF	TGTGCCAGCAGCTTAGCCCTAGGGGCTGGTAACTATGGCTACACCTTC
-	TRBJ2-1	-	TRBV7-2	CASSLIVANEQFF	TGTGCCAGCAGCTTGATAGTGGCCAATGAGCAGTTCTTC
few	TRBJ1-6	-	TRBV7-2	CASSIDRRNSPLHF	TGTGCCAGCAGCATAGACAGGCGGAATTCACCCCTCCACTTT